This T cell receptor beta chain is from a study of T cells in Graves' hyperthyroidism and ophthalmopathy. Of note for this clonotype: Its cognate antigen is unknown. The junction differs from germline at one of its ends, possibly a read error.

Germline V gene data show CDR1 as SNHLY and CDR2 as FYNNEI. This CDR3 comprises 11 residues. Overall study results and limits: Model output signaled ophthalmopathy a median approximately six months ahead of onset.

Newly diagnosed hyperthyroidism, duration under 2 months, in patients aged 18 to 65. Amplification yielded TCR beta CDR3 regions, with RNA transcripts as the source. With the HTBI primer set, the TCR CDR3 went through a first round of RT-PCR. TCRdb re-derived calls from the multiplex PCR reads in MiXCR, one entry per CDR3 protein. In the table there are 800,000 or so distinct CDR3 sequences, 38% of which are singletons. The source material was blood. The receptor was derived from a man between 18 and 35 years old with Graves' hyperthyroidism. This chain uses TRBV2 with TRBJ1-2, with 8 bases matching TRBD1. Here the CDR3 DNA reads TGTGCCAGCAGTGTCCGACAGGGGTTTGATTTT. It codes for CASSVRQGFDF.